The clone carrying this TCR beta chain has just one count. This sample was taken from a study of blood T cell repertoires in COVID-19. Study-level background: Acute-phase and convalescent COVID-19 samples originated in the United States, Italy and Spain. From T cells, B-cell-depleted T cells, or PBMCs came the material, which was cDNA or gDNA.

CDR3 length equals 10 residues. The V end lost 4 bases, the J end lost 9 bases, and 8 bases lay between the germline ends. CDR1 and CDR2 from the germline V gene are DFQATT and SNEGSKA (reference sequence). Only in-frame clones appear in the TCRdb table, and some are missing; sequencing was by immunoSEQ multiplex PCR. The top ten clones hold over 3.5% of a sample with about 350,000 clones, roughly 87% of them seen once. Sequenced material: peripheral blood. The sequence was collected from a woman aged 60 to 75 with COVID-19, enrolled during active disease. The genes are TRBV20-1 and TRBJ2-3; D is ambiguous. The chain's CDR3 is CSATRWTQYF. As DNA, the CDR3 is TGCAGTGCTACGCGGTGGACGCAGTATTTT.